The clone carrying this TCR beta chain was found a few times. In TCRdb, the RT-PCR reads were re-called with MiXCR into one record per CDR3 protein. The sample contains roughly 790,000 distinct CDR3 sequences, over 20% of which appear only once. The V end was cut by 5 bases, the J end by 10 bases, with 15 bases between. CDR3 length equals 14 residues. Germline lookup yields CDR1 SGHTA and CDR2 FQGNSA. The sample is drawn from a study of response to subunit inactivated influenza vaccine. The sample consisted of PBMCs from blood, taken around 5 days after vaccination. The chain couples TRBV7-2 to TRBJ1-6; tentatively, D is TRBD1 (6 bases). The source is a man aged 45 to 65 who received an inactivated influenza vaccine. The CDR3 sequence is CASSPATGKSPLHF. CDR3 coding DNA: TGTGCCAGCAGCCCCGCTACAGGGAAATCACCCCTCCACTTT.